These T cell receptor beta chains were read from a single sample in a study of blood T cell repertoires in COVID-19. Clones were sequenced by immunoSEQ multiplex PCR, and TCRdb holds only the in-frame ones, with some missing. This table holds a few hundred thousand clones, just over 85% found once. The sample taken for sequencing was PBMCs or T cells enriched from blood (not recorded which). The receptors originated from a woman aged 40-49 years with acute COVID-19. The CDR3 runs from the conserved cysteine through the conserved F or W. A D gene is named only where the DNA matches it firmly. A clone size is listed for some rows: how often the clone was seen (once, few, many), or a class if it is expanded.

clone_size d_call v_call cdr3_aa
once . TRBV6-2/TRBV6-3 CASSTGMAGNTIYF
. TRBD2 TRBV9 CASSVGLAGVGTDTQYF
. . TRBV6-5 CASTPTALNTEAFF
. TRBD2 TRBV27 CASKVAGITDTQYF
. . TRBV19 CASSIYRVVSTGNQPQHF
. . TRBV5-1 CASRLDGTRAHGYTF
once . TRBV19 CASSNPGRGSNQPQHF
few . TRBV19 CASKGGVTQYF
. . TRBV12-3/TRBV12-4 CASRIQGSVGYTF
. . TRBV23-1 CASSEEAFF
. TRBD2 TRBV5-1 CASSLGRAGVGVGSYNEQFF
. . TRBV19 CASSIGGGHGQPQHF
. TRBD2 TRBV18 CASSPPQLAGGITQYF
. . TRBV7-2 CASSWEQGRGYGYTF